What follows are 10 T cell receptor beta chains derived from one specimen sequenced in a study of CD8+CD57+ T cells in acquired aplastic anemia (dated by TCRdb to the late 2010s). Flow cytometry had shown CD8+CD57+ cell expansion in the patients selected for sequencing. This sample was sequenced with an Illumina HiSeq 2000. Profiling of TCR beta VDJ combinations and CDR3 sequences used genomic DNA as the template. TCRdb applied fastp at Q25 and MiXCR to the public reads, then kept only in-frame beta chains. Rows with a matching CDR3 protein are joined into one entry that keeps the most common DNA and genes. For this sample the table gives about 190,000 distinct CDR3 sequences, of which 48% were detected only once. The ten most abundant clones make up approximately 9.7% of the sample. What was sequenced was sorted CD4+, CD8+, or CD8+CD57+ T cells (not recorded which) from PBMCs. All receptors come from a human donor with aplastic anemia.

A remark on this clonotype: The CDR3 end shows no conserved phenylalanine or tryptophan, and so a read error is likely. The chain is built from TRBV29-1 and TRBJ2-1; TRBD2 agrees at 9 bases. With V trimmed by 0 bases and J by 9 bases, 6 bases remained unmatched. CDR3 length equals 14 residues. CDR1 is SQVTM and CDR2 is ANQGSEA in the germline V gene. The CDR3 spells CSVEDGRGGGEQFS. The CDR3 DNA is TGCAGCGTTGAAGATGGGCGCGGGGGGGGTGAGCAGTTCTCC.

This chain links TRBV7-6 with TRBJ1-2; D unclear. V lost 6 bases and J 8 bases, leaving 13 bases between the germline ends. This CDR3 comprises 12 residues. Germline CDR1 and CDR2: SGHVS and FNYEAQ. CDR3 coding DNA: TGTGCCAGCAGTTCTGCCTTTGGGGGCTACACCTTC. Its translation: CASSSAFGGYTF.

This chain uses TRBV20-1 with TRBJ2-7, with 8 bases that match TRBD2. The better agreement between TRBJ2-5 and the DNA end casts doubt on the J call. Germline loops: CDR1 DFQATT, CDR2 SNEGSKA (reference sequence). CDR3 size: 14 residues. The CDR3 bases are TGCAGTGCTAGAGAAGGACTAGCCCAAGAGACCCAGTACTTC. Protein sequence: CSAREGLAQETQYF.

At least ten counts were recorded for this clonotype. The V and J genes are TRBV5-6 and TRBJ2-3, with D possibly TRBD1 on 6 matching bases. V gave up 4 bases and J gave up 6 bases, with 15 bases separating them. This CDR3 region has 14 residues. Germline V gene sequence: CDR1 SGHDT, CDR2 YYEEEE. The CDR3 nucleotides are TGTGCCAGCAGCCCGAATTTACAGGGCGATACGCAGTATTTT. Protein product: CASSPNLQGDTQYF.

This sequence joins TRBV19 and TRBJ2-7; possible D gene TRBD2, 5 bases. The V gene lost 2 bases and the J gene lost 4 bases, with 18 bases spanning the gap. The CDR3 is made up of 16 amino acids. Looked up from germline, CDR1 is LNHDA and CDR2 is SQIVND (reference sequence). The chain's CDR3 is CASSISASRSWYEQYF. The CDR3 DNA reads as TGTGCCAGTAGTATATCGGCTAGCAGGAGTTGGTACGAGCAGTACTTC.

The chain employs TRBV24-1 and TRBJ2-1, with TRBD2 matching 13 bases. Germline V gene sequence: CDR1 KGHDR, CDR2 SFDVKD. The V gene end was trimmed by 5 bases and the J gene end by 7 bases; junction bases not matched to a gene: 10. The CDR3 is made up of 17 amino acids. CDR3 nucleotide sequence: TGTGCCACCAGTGCTAGGGGACTAGCGGGATCAGGAAATGAGCAGTTCTTC. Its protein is CATSARGLAGSGNEQFF.

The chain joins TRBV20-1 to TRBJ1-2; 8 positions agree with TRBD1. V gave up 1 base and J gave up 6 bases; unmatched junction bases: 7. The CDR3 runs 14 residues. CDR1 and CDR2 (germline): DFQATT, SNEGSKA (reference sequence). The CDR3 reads CSARGTGSNHGYTF. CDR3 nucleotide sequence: TGCAGTGCTAGAGGGACAGGGTCCAACCATGGCTACACCTTC.

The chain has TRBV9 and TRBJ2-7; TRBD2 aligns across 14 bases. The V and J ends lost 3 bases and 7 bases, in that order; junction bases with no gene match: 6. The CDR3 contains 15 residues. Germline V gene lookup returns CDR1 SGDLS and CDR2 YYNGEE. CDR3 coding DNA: TGTGCCAGCAGCGCGCGACTAGCGGGGGGGTGGGAGCAGTACTTC. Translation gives CASSARLAGGWEQYF.

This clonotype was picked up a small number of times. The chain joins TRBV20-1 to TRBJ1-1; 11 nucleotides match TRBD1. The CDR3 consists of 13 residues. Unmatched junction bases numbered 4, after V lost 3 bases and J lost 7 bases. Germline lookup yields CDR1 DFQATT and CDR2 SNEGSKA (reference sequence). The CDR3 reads CSASRTGGNEAFF. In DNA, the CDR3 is TGCAGTGCTAGCAGGACAGGGGGCAATGAAGCTTTCTTT.

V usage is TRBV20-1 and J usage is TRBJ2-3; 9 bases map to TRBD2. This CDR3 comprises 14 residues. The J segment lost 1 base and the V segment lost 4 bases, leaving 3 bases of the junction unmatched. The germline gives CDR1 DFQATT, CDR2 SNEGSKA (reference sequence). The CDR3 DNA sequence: TGCAGTGCTAAGGCTAGCGGGGGCACAGATACGCAGTATTTT. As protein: CSAKASGGTDTQYF.